Each of the 16 T cell receptor beta chains below was sequenced from the same sample in a study of shared clonotypes between healthy human individuals. Generated by immunoSEQ multiplex PCR, the TCRdb table keeps only in-frame clones and is missing some. The sample holds 2 million to 2.5 million clones, approximately 94% seen once. Specimen: naive CD4+ T cells sorted from blood. Stated subset: CD45RA+ positively selected. The source is a man between 18 and 35 years old in good health.

The rearrangement links TRBV19 to TRBJ1-1, with a weak D call TRBD1 (5 bases). The CDR3 has 13 residues. The V end was cut by 3 bases, the J end by 5 bases, with 10 bases between. The germline V gene has CDR1 LNHDA and CDR2 SQIVND (reference sequence). The CDR3 sequence: CASSIRGGTEAFF. In DNA, the CDR3 is TGTGCCAGTAGTATTCGGGGGGGGACTGAAGCTTTCTTT.

About this clone itself: The sample holds other DNA sequences that translate to the same CDR3. The CDR3 DNA is TGTGCCAGCAGCTTGGTGGGGAACACTGAAGCTTTCTTT. It is translated as CASSLVGNTEAFF. The chain combines TRBV7-9 with TRBJ1-1, with no clear D. V was pared by 3 bases and J by 1 base, with 6 bases between. Germline CDR1 reads SEHNR; CDR2 reads FQNEAQ (reference sequence). The CDR3 consists of 13 residues. The complete variable domain, with remaining parts taken from reference TRBV7-9 and TRBJ1-1, reads DTGVSQNPRHKITKRGQNVTFRCDPISEHNRLYWYRQTLGQGPEFLTYFQNEAQLEKSRLLSDRFSAERPKGSFSTLEIQRTEQGDSAMYLCASSLVGNTEAFFGQGTRLTVV.

The chain combines TRBV6-5 with TRBJ2-4; TRBD1 matches at 7 bases. This CDR3 has 12 residues. Germline values: CDR1 MNHEY, CDR2 SVGAGI. Trimming cost V 6 bases and J 15 bases; bases outside gene matches: 11. The CDR3 coding sequence is TGTGCCAGCAGGGATACGACAGGGTCAACGTACTTC. This gives the protein CASRDTTGSTYF.

The chain recombines TRBV5-1 with TRBJ2-7; 7 nucleotides align to TRBD1. With V trimmed by 0 bases and J by 5 bases, 2 bases remained unmatched. CDR1 is SGHRS, CDR2 YFSETQ, per germline. The CDR3 contains 13 residues. CDR3 loop: CASSLVGGDEQYF. CDR3 nucleotides: TGCGCCAGCAGCTTGGTAGGGGGCGACGAGCAGTACTTC. The whole variable domain, filled in from reference TRBV5-1 and TRBJ2-7, reads KAGVTQTPRYLIKTRGQQVTLSCSPISGHRSVSWYQQTPGQGLQFLFEYFSETQRNKGNFPGRFSGRQFSNSRSEMNVSTLELGDSALYLCASSLVGGDEQYFGPGTRLTVT.

The chain uses TRBV9 and TRBJ2-3; D may be TRBD1 (5 bases). Trimming took 0 bases from V and 4 from J, leaving 15 bases between them. The CDR3 is made up of 16 amino acids. Germline loops: CDR1 SGDLS, CDR2 YYNGEE. CDR3: CASSVERGVKADTQYF. The CDR3 DNA sequence: TGTGCCAGCAGCGTAGAAAGGGGTGTTAAAGCAGATACGCAGTATTTT.

Turning to this clone: Other DNA sequences in this sample translate to the same CDR3. This chain links TRBV18 with TRBJ2-5; D is possibly TRBD1 (5 bases). The germline V and J ends were trimmed by 6 bases and 1 base, with 9 bases remaining between them. The CDR3 totals 13 residues. CDR1 and CDR2 from the germline V gene are KGHSH and LQKENI. This CDR3 is CASSQGSQETQYF. In nucleotides, the CDR3 is TGTGCCAGCTCTCAGGGCTCCCAAGAGACCCAGTACTTC.

As concerns this clone: Just one base apart from a much larger clone, this may be a read error. In the same sample, other DNA sequences code for this CDR3. This sequence joins TRBV5-4 and TRBJ2-5; the D is unclear. Germline assignment: CDR1 SGHNT and CDR2 YYREEE (reference sequence). The CDR3 extends over 11 amino acids. Trimming cost V 2 bases and J 2 bases, with 1 base left between them. CDR3 in DNA: TGTGCCAGCAGCTTTCAAGAGACCCAGTACTTC. It specifies CASSFQETQYF.

This rearrangement joins TRBV5-5 to TRBJ1-2, with a weak D call TRBD1 (5 bases). CDR3 size: 14 residues. Germline V gives CDR1 SGHKS, CDR2 YYEKEE (reference sequence). V was cut by 4 bases and J by 8 bases, with 18 bases left in between. The CDR3 loop is CASSPEGNFGGYTF. The DNA of the CDR3 is TGTGCCAGCAGCCCGGAGGGGAACTTCGGGGGCTACACCTTC.

V gene TRBV7-9 combines with J gene TRBJ2-5, with 8 bases that match TRBD1. CDR1 and CDR2 from the germline V gene are SEHNR and FQNEAQ (reference sequence). V dropped 6 bases and J dropped 2; count of bases not matched to a gene: 5. The CDR3 extends over 14 amino acids. The CDR3 here is CASSPTGVQETQYF. In DNA, the CDR3 is TGTGCCAGCAGTCCGACAGGGGTACAAGAGACCCAGTACTTC.

The chain is built from TRBV2 and TRBJ2-3; 13 bases align to TRBD2. This CDR3 contains 22 residues. Per germline, CDR1 SNHLY and CDR2 FYNNEI. Germline trimming cut 5 bases from V and 1 base from J; bases unmatched to any gene: 21. Here the CDR3 reads CASSQRGRTSGGLLSGTDTQYF. CDR3 nucleotides: TGTGCCAGCAGTCAAAGGGGCCGGACTAGCGGGGGCCTCCTGTCCGGCACAGATACGCAGTATTTT. The full variable domain, completed using reference TRBV2 and TRBJ2-3, is EPEVTQTPSHQVTQMGQEVILRCVPISNHLYFYWYRQILGQKVEFLVSFYNNEISEKSEIFDDQFSVERPDGSNFTLKIRSTKLEDSAMYFCASSQRGRTSGGLLSGTDTQYFGPGTRLTVL.

The rearrangement links TRBV6-5 to TRBJ2-3, with 9 bases fitting TRBD2. This CDR3 comprises 14 residues. V shed 6 bases, J shed 6 bases, and the junction held 7 bases outside the gene matches. Germline CDR1 MNHEY, CDR2 SVGAGI. In DNA, the CDR3 is TGTGCCAGCAGCCGAGGGACTAGCCGTGATACGCAGTATTTT. Protein: CASSRGTSRDTQYF.

This clone was detected only a few times. V and J are TRBV9 and TRBJ2-7; TRBD2 aligns across 12 bases. J lost 5 bases, V lost 0 bases, and 6 bases had no gene match. This CDR3 spans 16 amino acids. Germline CDR1 is SGDLS and CDR2 is YYNGEE. CDR3 nucleotide sequence: TGTGCCAGCAGCGTAGATGGACTAGCGGGACTCAACGAGCAGTACTTC. Its protein product is CASSVDGLAGLNEQYF. The variable domain in full, with the rest retrieved from reference TRBV9 and TRBJ2-7, is DSGVTQTPKHLITATGQRVTLRCSPRSGDLSVYWYQQSLDQGLQFLIQYYNGEERAKGNILERFSAQQFPDLHSELNLSSLELGDSALYFCASSVDGLAGLNEQYFGPGTRLTVT.

In its sample, this clone was seen once. The V and J genes are TRBV6-6 and TRBJ1-1; 7 bases match TRBD1. The germline CDR1 and CDR2 sequences are MNHNY and SVGAGI (reference sequence). The ends lost 4 bases at V and 9 bases at J; junction bases unmatched: 14. The CDR3 is 15 amino acids. The CDR3 reads CASSSTTGSQTKAFF. CDR3 DNA: TGTGCCAGCAGTTCGACGACAGGGTCACAAACAAAAGCTTTCTTT.

This rearrangement joins TRBV7-2 to TRBJ1-1, with D possibly matching TRBD1 (6 bases). Germline-derived CDR1 and CDR2 are SGHTA and FQGNSA. With 4 bases removed from V and 4 bases from J, the gap between germline ends came to 13 bases. The CDR3 is 14 residues long. CDR3 loop: CASSSVVGATEAFF. Written as DNA, the CDR3 is TGTGCCAGCAGCTCGGTGGTGGGGGCCACTGAAGCTTTCTTT.

V and J are TRBV9 and TRBJ1-6, with D perhaps matching TRBD1 (5 bases). The ends were cut back, 6 bases at V and 5 bases at J, with 9 bases in the middle. CDR3 length: 13 residues. Germline assignment: CDR1 SGDLS and CDR2 YYNGEE. CDR3 in amino acids: CASTDSDNSPLHF. In nucleotides, the CDR3 is TGTGCCAGCACAGACAGCGATAATTCACCCCTCCACTTT.

The chain combines TRBV19 with TRBJ2-3; maybe TRBD2 (5 bases). Germline V gene data show CDR1 as LNHDA and CDR2 as SQIVND (reference sequence). Trimming pared 7 bases from V and 4 bases from J, leaving 12 bases between. This CDR3 region has 13 residues. CDR3 nucleotide sequence: TGTGCCAGTACTGAGGGCGGCTCAGATACGCAGTATTTT. Translating it yields CASTEGGSDTQYF.